What follows is one T cell receptor (beta chain) and its context. TCRdb itself ran the PCR reads through MiXCR, one entry per CDR3 protein. The sample yields around 15,000 distinct CDR3 sequences, 40% to 60% seen once. These data come from a study of tumor-infiltrating lymphocytes in oesophageal squamous cell carcinoma. Germline values: CDR1 MDHEN, CDR2 SYDVKM. CDR3 size: 13 residues. This clonotype originated in a male donor with esophageal squamous cell carcinoma. The sequenced material came from esophageal tumor tissue. The chain couples TRBV28 to TRBJ2-3; TRBD2 matches at 8 bases. The J call may be faulty, since TRBJ2-1 better matches the DNA end. DNA for the CDR3: TGTGCCACCCGGGTAGCGGGACGCAATGAGCAGTTCTTC. It is translated as CATRVAGRNEQFF.